The 22 T cell receptor beta chains below all came from one sample that was sequenced in a study of CD8 T cells in ankylosing spondylitis (dated by TCRdb to between 2016 and 2019). The library was obtained by 5' RACE. TCRdb shows the sequencer as Illumina HiSeq 2500. TCRdb trimmed public reads at Q25 via fastp, called clones via MiXCR and kept in-frame beta chains. Entries are consolidated by CDR3 protein sequence, retaining the most common genes and DNA. The sample profile shows approximately 260,000 distinct CDR3 sequences; about 20% of them were found once. The ten largest clones take up around a third of the sample. The sample comprised blood, either unsorted or a sorted T cell fraction (not recorded which). The receptors originated from a male donor with ankylosing spondylitis or in good health (not recorded which).

This clonotype was seen a few times. The chain has TRBV7-9 and TRBJ2-1, with TRBD2 matching over 11 bases. The ends lost 5 bases at V and 2 bases at J; junction bases unmatched: 5. Germline CDR1 reads SEHNR; CDR2 reads FQNEAQ (reference sequence). This CDR3 comprises 16 residues. As DNA, the CDR3 is TGTGCCAGCAGCGTACAGACTAGCGGGGCCTACAATGAGCAGTTCTTC. It encodes CASSVQTSGAYNEQFF.

This clonotype was found a few times. The rearrangement uses TRBV7-2 and TRBJ1-1; D unresolved. The CDR3 spans 13 residues. Trimming took 1 base from V and 7 from J, leaving 10 bases between them. Germline CDR1 reads SGHTA; CDR2 reads FQGNSA. DNA of the CDR3: TGTGCCAGCAGCTTAGTATTCGCCGTTGAAGCTTTCTTT. As protein: CASSLVFAVEAFF.

There are a few counts of this clonotype. The chain has TRBV29-1 and TRBJ2-1; TRBD2 is a possible D gene (5 bases). Trimming cost V 4 bases and J 11 bases, with 9 bases left between them. This CDR3 spans 10 amino acids. Germline CDR1 SQVTM, CDR2 ANQGSEA. The DNA of the CDR3 is TGCAGCGTTGTAACGGGAAAGCAGTTCTTC. This translates into CSVVTGKQFF.

This clonotype occurred many times. The CDR3 sequence: CSANGGEELSSYNEQFF. The CDR3 DNA reads TGCAGCGCCAATGGGGGGGAGGAATTATCGTCCTACAATGAGCAGTTCTTC. V usage is TRBV29-1 and J usage is TRBJ2-1; 7 nucleotides agree with TRBD2. Germline-derived CDR1 and CDR2 are SQVTM and ANQGSEA. The CDR3 runs to 17 residues. V lost 7 bases and J lost 1; bases outside the gene matches: 16.

The CDR3 DNA follows: TGTGCCAGCAGCCCCCTAATGACCGGATCCGAGACCCAGTACTTC. It codes for CASSPLMTGSETQYF. This chain links TRBV7-2 with TRBJ2-5; D remains unclear. CDR1 and CDR2 from the germline V gene are SGHTA and FQGNSA. The CDR3 covers 15 residues. V shed 5 bases and J shed 5 bases, with 18 bases lying between them.

The V and J genes are TRBV5-6 and TRBJ2-1; possible D gene TRBD2, 6 bases. The germline V gene has CDR1 SGHDT and CDR2 YYEEEE. Between the trimmed V and J ends, which lost 2 bases and 6 bases, there was a span of 15 bases. The CDR3 extends over 15 amino acids. The DNA for the CDR3 is TGTGCCAGCAGCTTACTTGTCGGGAGTGTCAATGAGCAGTTCTTC. The encoded protein is CASSLLVGSVNEQFF.

The chain combines TRBV7-2 with TRBJ1-5; 9 nucleotides line up with TRBD1. The CDR3 contains 14 residues. Trimming at V came to 5 bases and at J to 5 bases, leaving 4 bases not matched to a gene. Germline values: CDR1 SGHTA, CDR2 FQGNSA. This CDR3 reads CASSLGQGYQPQHF. The CDR3 DNA reads TGTGCCAGCAGCCTGGGACAGGGATATCAGCCCCAGCATTTT.

This chain joins TRBV12-3 or TRBV12-4 and TRBJ2-7; D may be TRBD2 (6 bases). V shed 8 bases and J shed 2 bases, with 19 bases lying between them. This CDR3 is 15 amino acids long. This CDR3 reads CASAPAGLRAYEQYF. DNA of the CDR3: TGTGCCAGCGCACCTGCGGGGTTGAGGGCCTACGAGCAGTACTTC.

The table lists this clonotype with a few counts. The rearrangement links TRBV9 to TRBJ2-3, with D unclear. Germline V gene lookup returns CDR1 SGDLS and CDR2 YYNGEE. The CDR3 contains 14 residues. Trimming cost V 0 bases and J 4 bases, with 9 bases left between them. CDR3 residues: CASSVEGAPDTQYF. The CDR3 DNA follows: TGTGCCAGCAGCGTAGAGGGCGCCCCAGATACGCAGTATTTT. The full variable domain, its missing parts supplied by reference TRBV9 and TRBJ2-3, is DSGVTQTPKHLITATGQRVTLRCSPRSGDLSVYWYQQSLDQGLQFLIQYYNGEERAKGNILERFSAQQFPDLHSELNLSSLELGDSALYFCASSVEGAPDTQYFGPGTRLTVL.

This clonotype was seen repeatedly, ten times or more. The chain is built from TRBV4-3 and TRBJ2-7; D is possibly TRBD1 (6 bases). The CDR3 runs 15 residues. CDR1 and CDR2 from the germline V gene are LGHNA and YSLEER. V was shortened by 3 bases and J by 4 bases, with 16 bases between the two germline ends. CDR3: CASSQERGSAYEQYF. The CDR3, as DNA: TGCGCCAGCAGCCAGGAGAGGGGGTCGGCTTACGAGCAGTACTTC.

The sample holds a few counts of this clonotype. The chain links TRBV12-3 or TRBV12-4 to TRBJ2-7; D not resolved. V lost 0 bases to trimming and J lost 0 bases, with 15 bases between them. The CDR3 covers 17 residues. CDR3 in amino acids: CASSLAYRLDSSYEQYF. CDR3 DNA: TGTGCCAGCAGTTTAGCTTACCGACTCGATAGCTCCTACGAGCAGTACTTC.

The chain uses TRBV9 and TRBJ2-1, with D unresolved. V was shortened by 4 bases and J by 0 bases, with 14 bases between the two germline ends. Looked up from germline, CDR1 is SGDLS and CDR2 is YYNGEE. The CDR3 covers 16 residues. Here the CDR3 reads CASSSYRTSSYNEQFF. CDR3 coding DNA: TGTGCCAGCAGCAGCTACAGAACTTCCTCCTACAATGAGCAGTTCTTC.

The rearrangement links TRBV20-1 to TRBJ2-7, with D unclear. V lost 5 bases and J 3 bases, leaving 14 bases between the germline ends. CDR3 length: 13 residues. Per the germline V gene, CDR1 is DFQATT and CDR2 is SNEGSKA (reference sequence). In DNA, the CDR3 is TGCAGTGCTCGGAAGATACGGGTCTACGAGCAGTACTTC. Its protein is CSARKIRVYEQYF.

This clonotype was observed many times. This chain connects TRBV20-1 to TRBJ2-1, with D uncertain. Looked up from germline, CDR1 is DFQATT and CDR2 is SNEGSKA (reference sequence). V gave up 3 bases and J gave up 10 bases, with 19 bases separating them. The CDR3 covers 14 residues. In DNA form, the CDR3 reads TGCAGTGCTAGGGAAAGGGATATGACAATAGAGCAGTTCTTC. This gives the protein CSARERDMTIEQFF.

This clonotype showed up just a few times. The rearrangement joins TRBV12-3 or TRBV12-4 to TRBJ2-1, with TRBD1 matching over 10 bases. The CDR3 runs to 17 residues. V dropped 5 bases and J dropped 4; count of bases not matched to a gene: 11. CDR3 DNA: TGTGCCAGCAGTCTTATATGGGGACAGGGGCCGTACAATGAGCAGTTCTTC. Protein sequence: CASSLIWGQGPYNEQFF.

Ten or more counts support this clonotype. The chain employs TRBV29-1 and TRBJ2-1; D may be TRBD2 (6 bases). V lost 7 bases and J 8 bases, leaving 15 bases between the germline ends. CDR1 and CDR2 from the germline V gene are SQVTM and ANQGSEA. The CDR3 spans 12 residues. The CDR3 sequence: CSGGGGDHEQFF. For the CDR3, the DNA is TGCAGCGGCGGAGGCGGGGACCATGAGCAGTTCTTC.

V gene TRBV29-1 combines with J gene TRBJ2-7, with D possibly matching TRBD1 (5 bases). In germline, CDR1 is SQVTM, CDR2 ANQGSEA. V lost 4 bases and J lost 2, with 15 bases in between. The CDR3 contains 14 residues. This CDR3 reads CSVGGQGSAYEQYF. The CDR3 DNA sequence: TGCAGCGTTGGGGGTCAGGGTTCGGCCTACGAGCAGTACTTC.

The chain carries TRBV10-3 and TRBJ2-7; 8 nucleotides align to TRBD2. This CDR3 has 16 residues. Germline V CDR1 and CDR2: ENHRY, SYGVKD. V shed 0 bases and J 5 bases; nucleotides not matched to a gene: 9. CDR3 nucleotides: TGTGCCATCAGTGAGTCTTACGGGAGGGATGCGCACGAGCAGTACTTC. Translating it yields CAISESYGRDAHEQYF.

The chain couples TRBV2 to TRBJ2-1, with 10 bases lining up with TRBD2. CDR1 is SNHLY and CDR2 is FYNNEI in the germline V gene. V dropped 6 bases and J dropped 5; count of bases not matched to a gene: 7. The CDR3 loop spans 15 amino acids. The CDR3 reads CASRAGTSANNEQFF. The CDR3 DNA is TGTGCCAGCAGGGCCGGGACTAGCGCAAACAATGAGCAGTTCTTC.

There are many counts of this clonotype. CDR3 bases: TGCGCCAGCAGTGAGTCGAACAGTAACTACGAGCAGTACTTC. It specifies CASSESNSNYEQYF. J is TRBJ2-7 and V is TRBV10-2; D unclear. Germline CDR1 reads WSHSY; CDR2 reads SAAADI. Trimming removed 0 bases at V and 3 bases at J, with 9 bases between. The CDR3 runs to 14 residues.

This clonotype has more than one count but fewer than ten. The rearrangement joins TRBV25-1 to TRBJ2-7; maybe TRBD1 (6 bases). The V end was cut by 4 bases, the J end by 4 bases, with 14 bases between. Germline values: CDR1 MGHDK, CDR2 SYGVNS. The CDR3 sequence is 14 residues long. The CDR3 DNA reads as TGTGCCAGCAGTGCCGCGGACAGACGGTACGAGCAGTACTTC. As protein: CASSAADRRYEQYF.

The J gene is TRBJ2-2, the V gene TRBV29-1; maybe TRBD2 (7 bases). V lost 8 bases to trimming and J lost 6 bases, with 16 bases between them. CDR3 length equals 13 residues. Looked up from germline, CDR1 is SQVTM and CDR2 is ANQGSEA. The CDR3 here is CSSKGGPAGELFF. The CDR3 nucleotides are TGCAGCTCTAAGGGGGGGCCCGCCGGGGAGCTGTTTTTT.